A selection of T cell receptor beta chains follows, all from one sample in a study of CD8+ T cells in alopecia areata. Produced via immunoSEQ multiplex PCR; TCRdb's table is partial and in-frame only. The table records 200,000 to 250,000 clones, less than 65% of them present only once. The specimen was CD4+ T cells sorted from blood, collected at week 4, from a patient treated with tofacitinib. The receptor set was obtained from a human donor with alopecia areata. The CDR3 runs from the conserved cysteine through the conserved F or W. Fields, in order: CDR3 DNA, CDR3 protein, V gene, D gene, clone size, J gene. The D gene is left open where the match is weak. The size field is filled for only some rows; it gives once, few, many or a size class.

CDR3 DNA: TGTGCCAGCTCACCGCCGGGACTAGGTACCTACGAGCAGTACTTC; CDR3 protein: CASSPPGLGTYEQYF; V gene: TRBV18; D gene: TRBD2; clone size: NA; J gene: TRBJ2-7
CDR3 DNA: TGCGCCAGCAGCCAAGATTCGCGCCGACGAGCACAGGATACGCAGTATTTT; CDR3 protein: CASSQDSRRRAQDTQYF; V gene: TRBV4-1; D gene: NA; clone size: NA; J gene: TRBJ2-3
CDR3 DNA: TGTGCCAGCTCCCCAGGGACAGGGGGATTGAGCTACACCTTC; CDR3 protein: CASSPGTGGLSYTF; V gene: TRBV18; D gene: TRBD1; clone size: NA; J gene: TRBJ1-2
CDR3 DNA: TGTGCCAGCAGCTCAGGCGCCGGAGGGCACACTGAAGCTTTCTTT; CDR3 protein: CASSSGAGGHTEAFF; V gene: TRBV7-3; D gene: NA; clone size: few; J gene: TRBJ1-1
CDR3 DNA: TGCGCCAGCAGGCCCGGGACCAGCGATTGGACCCAGTACTTC; CDR3 protein: CASRPGTSDWTQYF; V gene: TRBV5-1; D gene: NA; clone size: NA; J gene: TRBJ2-5
CDR3 DNA: TGCGCCAGCAGCCCAAGGACCGGGTACTATGGCTACACCTTC; CDR3 protein: CASSPRTGYYGYTF; V gene: TRBV4-3; D gene: NA; clone size: NA; J gene: TRBJ1-2
CDR3 DNA: TGTGCCAGCAGCTTGGGACAGGGACTTTACGAGCAGTACTTC; CDR3 protein: CASSLGQGLYEQYF; V gene: TRBV7-2; D gene: TRBD1; clone size: NA; J gene: TRBJ2-7
CDR3 DNA: TGCAGCGTTGCCCAGGGACTAGCGGGGGGGCCACGCCAGTTCTTC; CDR3 protein: CSVAQGLAGGPRQFF; V gene: TRBV29-1; D gene: TRBD2; clone size: NA; J gene: TRBJ2-1
CDR3 DNA: TGTGCCAGCAGTTACGGGACGCATGAAAAACTGTTTTTT; CDR3 protein: CASSYGTHEKLFF; V gene: TRBV5-6; D gene: NA; clone size: NA; J gene: TRBJ1-4
CDR3 DNA: TGCAGCGTCGAGAGGACAGTCATGAACACTGAAGCTTTCTTT; CDR3 protein: CSVERTVMNTEAFF; V gene: TRBV29-1; D gene: NA; clone size: NA; J gene: TRBJ1-1
CDR3 DNA: TGCGCCAGCAGCCAAGAAGCGGGGGTATACACCGGGGAGCTGTTTTTT; CDR3 protein: CASSQEAGVYTGELFF; V gene: TRBV4-3; D gene: TRBD2; clone size: NA; J gene: TRBJ2-2
CDR3 DNA: TGTGCCAGCAGGGGACAGGGCACGGGTCATCAGCCCCAGCATTTT; CDR3 protein: CASRGQGTGHQPQHF; V gene: TRBV6-5; D gene: TRBD1; clone size: NA; J gene: TRBJ1-5
CDR3 DNA: TGTGCCAGCCAAGTGACAGATACGCAGTATTTT; CDR3 protein: CASQVTDTQYF; V gene: TRBV2; D gene: NA; clone size: NA; J gene: TRBJ2-3
CDR3 DNA: TGCGCCAGCAGGGGGGCTCAAGAGACCCAGTACTTC; CDR3 protein: CASRGAQETQYF; V gene: TRBV10-2; D gene: NA; clone size: NA; J gene: TRBJ2-5
CDR3 DNA: TGCGCCAGCAGCACAGGGACGGATACTAACTATGGCTACACCTTC; CDR3 protein: CASSTGTDTNYGYTF; V gene: TRBV5-1; D gene: NA; clone size: few; J gene: TRBJ1-2
CDR3 DNA: TGCGCCAGCAGCTTGGACCCAGGGTTGAACACTGAAGCTTTCTTT; CDR3 protein: CASSLDPGLNTEAFF; V gene: TRBV5-1; D gene: NA; clone size: few; J gene: TRBJ1-1
CDR3 DNA: TGTGCCAGTAGTATACGAGGGACAGGGGGCACAGATACGCAGTATTTT; CDR3 protein: CASSIRGTGGTDTQYF; V gene: TRBV19; D gene: TRBD1; clone size: NA; J gene: TRBJ2-3
CDR3 DNA: TGCGCCAGCAGCCAAAGGGAGGGATATGGCTACACCTTC; CDR3 protein: CASSQREGYGYTF; V gene: TRBV4-1; D gene: NA; clone size: NA; J gene: TRBJ1-2
CDR3 DNA: TGCGCCAGCAGCCAAGGTATATATTTCGTGGGCCGCGATGGCTACACCTTC; CDR3 protein: CASSQGIYFVGRDGYTF; V gene: TRBV4-3; D gene: NA; clone size: NA; J gene: TRBJ1-2
CDR3 DNA: TGCGCCAGCAGCTTGGATGGACGAAGTGGCTACACCTTC; CDR3 protein: CASSLDGRSGYTF; V gene: TRBV5-1; D gene: NA; clone size: NA; J gene: TRBJ1-2
CDR3 DNA: TGTGCCAGCAGTGACAGGGCTGGAGGAGAGACCCAGTACTTC; CDR3 protein: CASSDRAGGETQYF; V gene: TRBV6-4; D gene: NA; clone size: once; J gene: TRBJ2-5
CDR3 DNA: TGTGCCAGCAGTCCCGGGACTTGGGCGGTCGCGGAGCAGTTCTTC; CDR3 protein: CASSPGTWAVAEQFF; V gene: TRBV6-6; D gene: NA; clone size: few; J gene: TRBJ2-1